The sequence of this T cell receptor beta chain was determined in a study of T cell changes during pregnancy in multiple sclerosis. Clones were sequenced by immunoSEQ multiplex PCR, and TCRdb holds only the in-frame ones, with some missing. The sample contains around 69,000 clones, approximately 90% of which appear only once. The CDR3 runs to 13 residues. V was pared by 5 bases and J by 7 bases, with 14 bases between. The V gene's germline CDR1 is SGHTA and CDR2 FQGNSA. V usage is TRBV7-2 and J usage is TRBJ1-1, with D possibly being TRBD1 (5 bases). This clonotype was obtained from a female donor with multiple sclerosis, enrolled in a pregnancy study. The sequencing used peripheral blood, collected in the third trimester of pregnancy. The CDR3 region is CASSVRQNGEAFF. In DNA, the CDR3 is TGTGCCAGCAGCGTTAGACAGAACGGTGAAGCTTTCTTT.